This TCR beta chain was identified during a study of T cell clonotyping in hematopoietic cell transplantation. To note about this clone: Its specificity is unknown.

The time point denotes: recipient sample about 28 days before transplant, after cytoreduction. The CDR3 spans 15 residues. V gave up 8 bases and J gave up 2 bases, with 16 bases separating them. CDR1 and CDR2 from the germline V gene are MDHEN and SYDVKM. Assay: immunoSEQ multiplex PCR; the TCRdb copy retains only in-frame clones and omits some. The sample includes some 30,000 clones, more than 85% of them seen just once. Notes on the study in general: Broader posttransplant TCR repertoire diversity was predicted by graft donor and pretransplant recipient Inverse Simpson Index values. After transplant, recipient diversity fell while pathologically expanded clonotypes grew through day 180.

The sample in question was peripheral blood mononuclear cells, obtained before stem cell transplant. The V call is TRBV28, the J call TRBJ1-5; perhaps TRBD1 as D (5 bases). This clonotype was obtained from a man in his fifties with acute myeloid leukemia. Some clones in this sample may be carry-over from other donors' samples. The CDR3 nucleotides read TGTGCCAGCTGTGGGGGGATGGCTGGCAATCAGCCCCAGCATTTT. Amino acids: CASCGGMAGNQPQHF.